This TCR beta chain was documented in a study of blood T cells in healthy people across ages. Together with a sample-barcoded 5' primer, a J-beta primer mix was included in a second PCR lasting about 7 to 11 cycles. From the 5' RACE reads, TCRdb called clonotypes with MiXCR, one entry per CDR3 protein. The table has about 800,000 distinct CDR3 sequences, more than 20% seen once. This CDR3 comprises 9 residues. Germline CDR1 SGHNT, CDR2 YENEEA. Trimming took 6 bases from V and 8 from J, leaving 4 bases between them. The same specimen was also included in a second study, on T cells of mothers and their children.

V is TRBV11-3 and J is TRBJ1-2; no clear D. This receptor was identified in a boy aged 10-17 years in good health. Material: blood. The CDR3 DNA reads as TGTGCCAGCAGGGGCGGCTACACCTTC. Translation: CASRGGYTF.